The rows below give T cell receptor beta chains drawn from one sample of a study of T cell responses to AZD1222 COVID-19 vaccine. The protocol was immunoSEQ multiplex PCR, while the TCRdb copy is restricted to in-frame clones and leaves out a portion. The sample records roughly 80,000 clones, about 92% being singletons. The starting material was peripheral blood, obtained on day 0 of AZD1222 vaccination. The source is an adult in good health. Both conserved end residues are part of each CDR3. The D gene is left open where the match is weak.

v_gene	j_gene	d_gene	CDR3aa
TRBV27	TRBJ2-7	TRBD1	CASSPTPPTGGREQYF
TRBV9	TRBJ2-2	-	CASSVAYVRQRGTGELFF
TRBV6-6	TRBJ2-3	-	CASSYGQGSTDTQYF
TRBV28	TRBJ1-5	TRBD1	CASSFRGQGRGPQHF
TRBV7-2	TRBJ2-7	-	CASSLQRTENYEQYF
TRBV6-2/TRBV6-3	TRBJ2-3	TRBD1	CASSLRTGGTDTQYF
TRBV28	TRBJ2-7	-	CASRGHRDYYEQYF
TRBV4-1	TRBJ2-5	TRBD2	CASSPLAGGETQYF
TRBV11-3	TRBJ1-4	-	CASSAHRYRNEKLFF
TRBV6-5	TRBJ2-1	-	CASSSGSYISYNERFF
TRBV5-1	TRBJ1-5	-	CASSPGPRGGQPQHF
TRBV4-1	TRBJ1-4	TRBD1	CASSPGTGDEKLFF
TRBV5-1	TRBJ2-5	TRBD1	CASSLDRGETQYF
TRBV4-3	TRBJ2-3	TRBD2	CASSLGTSGRVRDTQYF
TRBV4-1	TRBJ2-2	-	CASSLGPYTGELFF
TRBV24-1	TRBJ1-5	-	CATSRGGGNQPQHF
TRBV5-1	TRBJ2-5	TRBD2	CASSLVTSGSGEETQYF
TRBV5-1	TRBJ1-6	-	CASSLGPGGSNSPLHF
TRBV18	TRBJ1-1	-	CASSPMGLTEAFF
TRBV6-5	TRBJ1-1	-	CASRPLTGHPEAFF
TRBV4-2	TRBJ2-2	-	CASSLTGELFF
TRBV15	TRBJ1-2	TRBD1	CATSRDEQGSYGYTF
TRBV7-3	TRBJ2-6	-	CASSLTWVSGANVLTF
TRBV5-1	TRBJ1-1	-	CASSSDGFRTEAFF
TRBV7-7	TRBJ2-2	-	CASSLMNTGELFF
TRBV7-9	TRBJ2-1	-	CASSPRTRGTDNEQFF
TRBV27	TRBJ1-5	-	CASRIGGARERNQPQHF
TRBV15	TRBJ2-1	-	CATSRDLGVPFF
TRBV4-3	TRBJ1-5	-	CASSQDQAGNQPQHF
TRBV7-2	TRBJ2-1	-	CASSRVRDNYNEQFF
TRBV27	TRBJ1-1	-	CASSPYRNTEAFF
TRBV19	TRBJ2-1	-	CASSTSGYDYNEQFF
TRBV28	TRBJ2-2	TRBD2	CASSPGGNGELFF
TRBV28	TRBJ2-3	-	CASSLGSWPDTQYF
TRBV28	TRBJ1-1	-	CASSLFSGQGGVETEAFF
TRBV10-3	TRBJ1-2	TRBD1	CAISESGTGGRDGYTF
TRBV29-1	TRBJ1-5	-	CSALGGPGDYSNQPQHF
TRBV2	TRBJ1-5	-	CASSQNGGLQPQHF
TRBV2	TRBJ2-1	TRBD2	CASTRRASGVNEQFF
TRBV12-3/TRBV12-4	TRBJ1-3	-	CASSFSRDGTIYF
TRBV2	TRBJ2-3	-	CASSERAPAQYF
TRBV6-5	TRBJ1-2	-	CASSLRRTNYGYTF
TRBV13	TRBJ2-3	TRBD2	CASSLLLAGGPSLDTQYF
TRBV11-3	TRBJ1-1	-	CASSPEGDTEAFF
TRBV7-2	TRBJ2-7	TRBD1	CASSLRTGGAVEQYF
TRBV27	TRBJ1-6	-	CASSLSPVGYNSPLHF
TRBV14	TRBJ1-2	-	CASSQGGLFYYGYTF
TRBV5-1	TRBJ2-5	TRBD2	CASSLAASGLAGKETQYF
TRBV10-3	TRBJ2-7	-	CAINGGVSGGSYEQYF
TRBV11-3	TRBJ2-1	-	CASSLDHSGSSSYNEQFF
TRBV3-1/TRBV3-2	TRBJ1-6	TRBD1	CASSLYRGVRNSPLHF
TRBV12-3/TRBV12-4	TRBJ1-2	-	CASSDDSYGYTF
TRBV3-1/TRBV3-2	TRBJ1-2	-	CASSQEGYGYTF